One and the same sample provided the 8 T cell receptor beta chains below, sequenced in a study of cytotoxic CD8 clonotypes in ibrutinib-treated CLL. The repertoire was sequenced with immunoSEQ multiplex PCR; TCRdb's copy has only in-frame clones and lacks some. Among roughly 250,000 clones listed, 60% to 75% were seen once. The source material was PBMCs, sampled after 24 months of ibrutinib treatment. The receptors shown here come from a human donor with chronic lymphocytic leukemia.

V is TRBV28 and J is TRBJ2-1, with 10 bases lining up with TRBD2. CDR1 and CDR2 (germline): MDHEN, SYDVKM. The CDR3 runs to 16 residues. J gave up 3 bases and V 5 bases, and 7 bases lay outside the gene matches. The chain's CDR3 is CASSGAGGPFYNEQFF. The CDR3 DNA reads as TGTGCCAGCAGTGGAGCGGGAGGGCCTTTCTACAATGAGCAGTTCTTC.

The chain has TRBV18 and TRBJ1-5, with D hard to call. CDR1 is KGHSH and CDR2 is LQKENI in the germline V gene. The CDR3 extends over 15 amino acids. V lost 3 bases, J lost 3 bases, and 12 bases lay in between. The CDR3 here is CASSPLGQSNQPQHF. The CDR3 DNA reads TGTGCCAGCTCACCCCTCGGCCAGTCCAATCAGCCCCAGCATTTT.

The V and J genes are TRBV27 and TRBJ1-2; 9 nucleotides align to TRBD1. Germline-derived CDR1 and CDR2 are MNHEY and SMNVEV (reference sequence). CDR3 length: 14 amino acids. J lost 8 bases, V lost 3 bases, and 7 bases had no gene match. The CDR3 DNA reads TGTGCCAGCAGTTTGGGACAGGGAATAGGGGGCTACACCTTC. Amino acids: CASSLGQGIGGYTF.

The chain has TRBV4-2 and TRBJ1-1; D is ambiguous. CDR3 size: 14 residues. CDR1 and CDR2 (germline): LGHNA, YNFKEQ. V was shortened by 8 bases and J by 5 bases, with 18 bases between the two germline ends. CDR3 in amino acids: CASVADLGRTEAFF. The CDR3 DNA is TGTGCCAGCGTAGCTGATTTAGGGCGAACTGAAGCTTTCTTT.

This chain uses TRBV4-1 with TRBJ2-7, with 8 bases that match TRBD2. There are 16 residues in the CDR3. The V gene's germline CDR1 is MGHRA and CDR2 YSYEKL. Trimming cost V 1 base and J 4 bases; bases outside gene matches: 9. Written as DNA, the CDR3 is TGCGCCAGCAGCCAAGCGCTGTCGGCGGGAGGTTACGAGCAGTACTTC. It codes for CASSQALSAGGYEQYF.

The V call is TRBV5-4, the J call TRBJ2-7; D ambiguous. V was shortened by 4 bases and J by 2 bases, with 10 bases between the two germline ends. Germline assignment: CDR1 SGHNT and CDR2 YYREEE (reference sequence). The CDR3 totals 13 residues. For the CDR3, the DNA is TGTGCCAGCAGCCCCGGAACCACCTACGAGCAGTACTTC. This sequence encodes CASSPGTTYEQYF.

The sample holds a few counts of this clone. This sequence joins TRBV29-1 and TRBJ1-5; 8 nucleotides align to TRBD1. The CDR3 runs 12 residues. The germline CDR1 and CDR2 sequences are SQVTM and ANQGSEA. The junction had 2 bases not matched to a gene; V was cut back by 5 bases and J by 5 bases. CDR3 bases: TGCAGCGTTAAGGACAGGGATCAGCCCCAGCATTTT. Amino acid sequence: CSVKDRDQPQHF. Using reference TRBV29-1 and TRBJ1-5 for the parts outside the CDR3, the full variable domain is SAVISQKPSRDICQRGTSLTIQCQVDSQVTMMFWYRQQPGQSLTLIATANQGSEATYESGFVIDKFPISRPNLTFSTLTVSNMSPEDSSIYLCSVKDRDQPQHFGDGTRLSIL.

The chain is built from TRBV20-1 and TRBJ2-1, with D uncertain. The CDR3 extends over 11 amino acids. V was shortened by 2 bases and J by 9 bases, with 8 bases between the two germline ends. Germline values: CDR1 DFQATT, CDR2 SNEGSKA (reference sequence). CDR3 sequence reads: CSARLVTEQFF. In nucleotides, the CDR3 is TGCAGTGCTAGACTAGTAACTGAGCAGTTCTTC.